The 6 T cell receptor beta chains in this list originate from one sample, sequenced in a study of identical twins. MiXCR was run by TCRdb on the 5' RACE reads, yielding one entry per CDR3 protein. The sample contains 300,000 to 350,000 distinct CDR3 sequences, 12% of which appear only once. The sample was also reused in another study, on yellow fever vaccine responses in identical twins.

Sample: CD8+ T cells sorted from blood. Receptors originate from a woman aged 18-29 years in good health.

The rearrangement uses TRBV6-1 and TRBJ1-2; D might be TRBD1 (6 bases). Germline assignment: CDR1 MNHNS and CDR2 SASEGT. Between the trimmed V and J ends, which lost 5 bases and 8 bases, there was a span of 15 bases. The CDR3 loop spans 13 amino acids. The CDR3 nucleotides read TGTGCCAGCAGTAGGACAGAGAGTTACGGCTACACCTTC. This codes for CASSRTESYGYTF.

A few counts support this clonotype. J is TRBJ2-2 and V is TRBV7-9; TRBD1 matches 9 bases. Per germline, CDR1 SEHNR and CDR2 FQNEAQ (reference sequence). V lost 2 bases, J lost 5 bases, and 6 bases stayed unmatched. The CDR3 has 16 residues. CDR3 sequence: CASSLYTGGRTGELFF. Written as DNA, the CDR3 is TGTGCCAGCAGCTTATACACAGGGGGCAGGACCGGGGAGCTGTTTTTT.

The chain carries TRBV3-1 and TRBJ2-1, with D possibly being TRBD2 (5 bases). V was trimmed by 2 bases and J by 7 bases, leaving 9 bases between them. Germline V gene data show CDR1 as LGHDT and CDR2 as YNNKEL (reference sequence). The CDR3 length is 13 residues. The CDR3 DNA reads TGTGCCAGCAGCCAATTGCCGGGGAATGAGCAGTTCTTC. It translates to CASSQLPGNEQFF.

The V gene is TRBV12-3 or TRBV12-4, the J gene TRBJ2-2, with D maybe TRBD2 (6 bases). V was shortened by 7 bases and J by 6 bases, with 21 bases between the two germline ends. The CDR3 covers 16 residues. CDR3 region: CASTRFGGGEAGELFF. The CDR3 region has the DNA TGTGCCAGCACCCGGTTCGGGGGTGGAGAGGCCGGGGAGCTGTTTTTT.

V and J are TRBV7-8 and TRBJ2-3; unclear D gene. CDR3 length equals 14 residues. V was pared by 1 base and J by 4 bases, with 9 bases between. From germline, CDR1 is SGHVS and CDR2 FQNEAQ. The CDR3 DNA reads as TGTGCCAGCAGCTTAGAACCGATAGCAGATACGCAGTATTTT. As protein: CASSLEPIADTQYF.

This clonotype was counted at least ten times. This rearrangement joins TRBV29-1 to TRBJ2-1; D perhaps matches TRBD1 (6 bases). CDR1 and CDR2 (germline): SQVTM, ANQGSEA. V lost 1 base and J 7 bases, leaving 11 bases between the germline ends. The CDR3 contains 13 residues. CDR3 loop: CSVEGGRGNEQFF. The CDR3 DNA reads TGCAGCGTTGAAGGGGGCAGGGGTAATGAGCAGTTCTTC.